This TCR beta chain was sequenced during a study of T cells in Graves' hyperthyroidism and ophthalmopathy. The source of the PBMCs was around 10 ml of fresh peripheral blood. RNA transcripts served as the template for amplifying TCR beta CDR3 regions. HTBI primers were the set used in a first-round RT-PCR of the TCR CDR3. TCRdb itself ran the multiplex PCR reads through MiXCR, one entry per CDR3 protein. Of around 300,000 distinct CDR3 sequences in the sample, roughly 15% were seen once. This clonotype was seen many times. V lost 5 bases and J lost 3; bases outside the gene matches: 3. In germline, CDR1 is KGHSH, CDR2 LQKENI. The CDR3 is made up of 14 amino acids.

The sample was blood. The TCR was taken from a woman between 40 and 55 years old with Graves' hyperthyroidism. The genes are TRBV18 and TRBJ1-5; 8 nucleotides agree with TRBD1. CDR3 bases: TGTGCCAGCTCAACGACAGGGGACAATCAGCCCCAGCATTTT. Residues: CASSTTGDNQPQHF.